What follows are 19 T cell receptor beta chains derived from one specimen sequenced in a study of blood T cell repertoires in COVID-19. The method was immunoSEQ multiplex PCR; TCRdb's version includes in-frame clones alone and lacks a portion of them. This table has about 49,000 clones, approximately 80% appearing once. Specimen: peripheral blood. The receptors originated from an elderly woman with COVID-19, enrolled during active disease.

This clone was found many times. The V and J genes are TRBV10-3 and TRBJ2-1, with 7 bases that match TRBD1. The CDR3 spans 15 residues. Germline V lookup: CDR1 ENHRY, CDR2 SYGVKD. V trimming: 5 bases; J trimming: 0 bases; junction bases outside the gene matches: 4. CDR3 loop: CAISPDRNSYNEQFF. In DNA form, the CDR3 reads TGTGCCATCAGTCCGGACAGGAACTCCTACAATGAGCAGTTCTTC.

The chain is built from TRBV10-3 and TRBJ1-5, with a weak D call TRBD1 (6 bases). Germline V gene sequence: CDR1 ENHRY, CDR2 SYGVKD. This CDR3 region has 14 residues. The V end lost 3 bases, the J end lost 6 bases, and 12 bases lay between the germline ends. The CDR3 DNA reads TGTGCCATCAGTGACCAACAGACAGGTCAGCCCCAGCATTTT. Encoded protein: CAISDQQTGQPQHF.

The genes are TRBV29-1 and TRBJ2-7; 9 bases match TRBD1. The CDR3 contains 13 residues. The V segment lost 7 bases and the J segment 4 bases; nucleotides outside the gene matches: 8. CDR1 and CDR2 from the germline V gene are SQVTM and ANQGSEA. The CDR3 DNA reads as TGCAGCGCCACCGGGACAGGGAATTACGAGCAGTACTTC. Its translation: CSATGTGNYEQYF.

A word on this clone: The same CDR3 arises from other DNA sequences in this sample as well. The chain employs TRBV18 and TRBJ2-1, with 10 positions matching TRBD2. The germline V gene encodes CDR1 KGHSH and CDR2 LQKENI. This CDR3 comprises 15 residues. The V segment lost 6 bases and the J segment 7 bases; nucleotides outside the gene matches: 9. CDR3 DNA sequence: TGTGCCAGCTCGGTGTCTAGCGGGAGATCGAATGAGCAGTTCTTC. Translated, it gives CASSVSSGRSNEQFF.

CDR3 in DNA: TGTGCCTGGAGTCTTGGCCCCAGGGGCTACACCTTC. Protein product: CAWSLGPRGYTF. The chain combines TRBV30 with TRBJ1-2; no reliable D call. Germline V gene lookup returns CDR1 GTSNPN and CDR2 SVGIG (reference sequence). V lost 2 bases, J lost 8 bases, and 12 bases lay in between. This CDR3 has 12 residues.

V gene TRBV19 combines with J gene TRBJ2-1, with D unclear. V shed 3 bases and J shed 5 bases, with 11 bases lying between them. The CDR3 contains 14 residues. Looked up from germline, CDR1 is LNHDA and CDR2 is SQIVND (reference sequence). This CDR3 reads CASSIGPQNNEQFF. DNA of the CDR3: TGTGCCAGTAGTATTGGGCCCCAAAACAATGAGCAGTTCTTC.

V and J are TRBV20-1 and TRBJ2-7, with D uncertain. CDR3 size: 11 residues. Trimming pared 0 bases from V and 3 bases from J, leaving 3 bases between. Germline values: CDR1 DFQATT, CDR2 SNEGSKA (reference sequence). The CDR3 coding sequence is TGCAGTGCTAGAGATTACTACGAGCAGTACTTC. Translating it yields CSARDYYEQYF.

The V call is TRBV19, the J call TRBJ2-7; 12 bases align to TRBD2. This CDR3 is 15 amino acids long. The germline V gene has CDR1 LNHDA and CDR2 SQIVND (reference sequence). The trim removed 7 bases at V and 0 bases at J, leaving 4 bases unmatched. Here the CDR3 DNA reads TGTGCCAGTACCCCGACTAGCGGGGGCTCCTACGAGCAGTACTTC. Translated: CASTPTSGGSYEQYF. Complete variable domain (other parts from reference TRBV19 and TRBJ2-7): DGGITQSPKYLFRKEGQNVTLSCEQNLNHDAMYWYRQDPGQGLRLIYYSQIVNDFQKGDIAEGYSVSREKKESFPLTVTSAQKNPTAFYLCASTPTSGGSYEQYFGPGTRLTVT.

The chain joins TRBV5-1 to TRBJ1-1; possible D gene TRBD1, 5 bases. The germline CDR1 and CDR2 sequences are SGHRS and YFSETQ. The V end was cut by 6 bases, the J end by 6 bases, with 21 bases between. The CDR3 runs 15 residues. CDR3 nucleotide sequence: TGCGCCAGCAACCCTCTAGGAGGGGCAGATGCTGAAGCTTTCTTT. It is translated as CASNPLGGADAEAFF.

The table lists this clone with a few counts. V and J are TRBV3-1 (or the pseudogene TRBV3-2) and TRBJ2-1; 9 bases are a match to TRBD2. V was pared by 7 bases and J by 7 bases, with 5 bases of the junction left unmatched. Looked up from germline, CDR1 is LGHDT and CDR2 is YNNKEL (reference sequence). The CDR3 spans 13 residues. The CDR3 coding sequence is TGTGCCAGCAAAGGTAGCGGGAGTAATGAGCAGTTCTTC. Residues: CASKGSGSNEQFF.

This clone was seen a single time. The J gene is TRBJ2-7, the V gene TRBV9; 14 bases are a match to TRBD2. The CDR3 is 15 amino acids. Trimming at V came to 2 bases and at J to 6 bases, leaving 4 bases not matched to a gene. CDR1 and CDR2 from the germline V gene are SGDLS and YYNGEE. CDR3 bases: TGTGCCAGCAGCGTGCAGGGACTAGCGGGAGTCGAGCAGTACTTC. Translation gives CASSVQGLAGVEQYF.

This clone was picked up one time. The genes are TRBV27 and TRBJ1-1; TRBD1 matches at 10 bases. Losses at the gene ends were 7 bases for V and 6 bases for J; bases not matched to a gene: 17. This CDR3 comprises 17 residues. Germline values: CDR1 MNHEY, CDR2 SMNVEV (reference sequence). The CDR3 DNA is TGTGCCAGCATCCCCTTTGGTTCGGGACAGGGGAGGGCTGAAGCTTTCTTT. It yields the protein CASIPFGSGQGRAEAFF.

The chain couples TRBV6-4 to TRBJ2-1, with TRBD2 as a possible D gene (6 bases). Between the trimmed V and J ends, which lost 3 bases and 8 bases, there was a span of 11 bases. Germline lookup yields CDR1 MRHNA and CDR2 SNTAGT. The CDR3 extends over 13 amino acids. The CDR3 here is CASSERPGDEQFF. The CDR3 nucleotides are TGTGCCAGCAGTGAAAGACCGGGGGATGAGCAGTTCTTC.

The chain employs TRBV13 and TRBJ2-3; TRBD1 is a possible D gene (5 bases). The CDR3 totals 17 residues. Trimming stripped 10 bases from V and 1 base from J, with 24 bases between. Looked up from germline, CDR1 is PRHDT and CDR2 is FYEKMQ (reference sequence). CDR3 sequence: CATAARAGYWGTDTQYF. The CDR3 DNA follows: TGTGCCACAGCCGCACGGGCAGGGTATTGGGGCACAGATACGCAGTATTTT.

The rearrangement joins TRBV30 to TRBJ1-1; no clear D gene. The CDR3 totals 12 residues. The ends were cut back, 0 bases at V and 6 bases at J, with 8 bases in the middle. Germline V gene sequence: CDR1 GTSNPN, CDR2 SVGIG (reference sequence). DNA for the CDR3: TGTGCCTGGAGTGTAATTTTCGCTGAAGCTTTCTTT. Encoded protein: CAWSVIFAEAFF.

As DNA, the CDR3 is TGTGCCAGCAGCTCAGGACTGGCTCGGAACGAGCAGTACTTC. Translating it yields CASSSGLARNEQYF. J is TRBJ2-7 and V is TRBV7-8, with TRBD2 as a possible D gene (5 bases). This CDR3 comprises 14 residues. Germline V gene sequence: CDR1 SGHVS, CDR2 FQNEAQ. The V end lost 4 bases, the J end lost 5 bases, and 15 bases lay between the germline ends.

This CDR3 reads CSVVLQAGRPDTQYF. The CDR3 DNA sequence: TGCAGCGTTGTCCTCCAGGCAGGGAGGCCAGATACGCAGTATTTT. V usage is TRBV29-1 and J usage is TRBJ2-3; TRBD2 is a possible D gene (6 bases). CDR3 size: 15 residues. Germline V gene data show CDR1 as SQVTM and CDR2 as ANQGSEA. The germline V and J ends were trimmed by 4 bases and 4 bases, with 18 bases remaining between them.

The V gene is TRBV2, the J gene TRBJ2-7, with a tentative D call TRBD2 (6 bases). CDR3 size: 14 residues. V lost 3 bases to trimming and J lost 3 bases, with 12 bases between them. Per germline, CDR1 SNHLY and CDR2 FYNNEI. CDR3 DNA: TGTGCCAGCAGTGATATTAGCGGATACTACGAGCAGTACTTC. Its protein is CASSDISGYYEQYF.

This chain joins TRBV6-5 and TRBJ1-2, with a weak D call TRBD1 (5 bases). The CDR3 totals 15 residues. Trimming took 6 bases from V and 4 from J, leaving 18 bases between them. Germline lookup yields CDR1 MNHEY and CDR2 SVGAGI. CDR3: CASRGGPLPIYGYTF. DNA for the CDR3: TGTGCCAGCAGGGGGGGACCGCTGCCGATCTATGGCTACACCTTC.